These 22 T cell receptor beta chains came from one sample sequenced in a study of cytomegalovirus exposure and HLA in healthy donors. The study ran its PCR with 60 Vbeta and 13 Jbeta primers. Profiled with immunoSEQ multiplex PCR; TCRdb holds only in-frame clones, not every one. In the table there are fewer than 200,000 clones, around 74% of which are singletons. The sequenced sample was PBMCs. The receptors here all came from a female donor in good health and CMV-seronegative.

The V call is TRBV30, the J call TRBJ1-2; the D gene is possibly TRBD1 (6 bases). V was clipped by 2 bases and J by 8 bases, with 21 bases between them. The germline gives CDR1 GTSNPN, CDR2 SVGIG (reference sequence). The CDR3 is made up of 15 amino acids. The CDR3 loop is CAWSSTRDTVGGYTF. The CDR3 DNA reads as TGTGCCTGGAGTTCTACCCGGGACACTGTCGGAGGCTACACCTTC.

The genes are TRBV6-5 and TRBJ2-7; maybe TRBD2 (5 bases). V was clipped by 0 bases and J by 7 bases, with 16 bases between them. The CDR3 is 15 amino acids. Germline V gene lookup returns CDR1 MNHEY and CDR2 SVGAGI. In DNA, the CDR3 is TGTGCCAGCAGTTACTCAGGGAGCACCTTGGGGGAGCAGTACTTC. Translating gives CASSYSGSTLGEQYF.

The chain is built from TRBV10-1 and TRBJ1-2, with no clear D. Looked up from germline, CDR1 is WNHNN and CDR2 is SYGVQD (reference sequence). The CDR3 loop spans 13 amino acids. Trimming pared 2 bases from V and 5 bases from J, leaving 9 bases between. As DNA, the CDR3 is TGCGCCAGCAGTGAGAAGCCCTATTATGGCTACACCTTC. Protein sequence: CASSEKPYYGYTF.

The chain combines TRBV4-1 with TRBJ1-1; the D gene is possibly TRBD1 (5 bases). The CDR3 is 15 amino acids. Per the germline V gene, CDR1 is MGHRA and CDR2 is YSYEKL. V lost 1 base, J lost 8 bases, and 17 bases lay in between. CDR3 loop: CASSQVAGTKREAFF. In DNA, the CDR3 is TGCGCCAGCAGCCAAGTGGCAGGGACTAAAAGAGAAGCTTTCTTT.

In nucleotides, the CDR3 is TGTGCCAGCAGCTTAGGCGCGCACCGGACCGGGGAGCTGTTTTTT. Translation gives CASSLGAHRTGELFF. V gene TRBV7-9 combines with J gene TRBJ2-2; D not certain. Trimming removed 1 base at V and 5 bases at J, with 11 bases between. The CDR3 contains 15 residues. Germline loops: CDR1 SEHNR, CDR2 FQNEAQ (reference sequence).

V usage is TRBV19 and J usage is TRBJ2-3; weak D call: TRBD1 (5 bases). The length of the CDR3 is 13 residues. Trimming cost V 6 bases and J 2 bases, with 9 bases left between them. Germline V gene data show CDR1 as LNHDA and CDR2 as SQIVND (reference sequence). The CDR3 region has the DNA TGTGCCAGTAGGGGCAGGGCCACAGATACGCAGTATTTT. It specifies CASRGRATDTQYF.

This chain uses TRBV7-9 with TRBJ2-7; 9 nucleotides agree with TRBD1. This CDR3 has 15 amino acids. V was clipped by 4 bases and J by 6 bases; unmatched bases: 10. Germline CDR1 is SEHNR and CDR2 is FQNEAQ (reference sequence). Here the CDR3 DNA reads TGTGCCAGCAGCTCGAGGACAGGGGAGGTTGGCGAGCAGTACTTC. Translated, it gives CASSSRTGEVGEQYF.

J is TRBJ1-2 and V is TRBV9; perhaps TRBD1 as D (5 bases). The CDR3 length is 14 residues. Looked up from germline, CDR1 is SGDLS and CDR2 is YYNGEE. V lost 0 bases and J 1 base, leaving 7 bases between the germline ends. For the CDR3, the DNA is TGTGCCAGCAGCGTAGGGCAGGGTAACTATGGCTACACCTTC. The encoded protein is CASSVGQGNYGYTF.

The chain links TRBV30 to TRBJ1-5; D perhaps matches TRBD1 (5 bases). V dropped 4 bases and J dropped 1 base, with 14 bases sitting between them. The germline gives CDR1 GTSNPN, CDR2 SVGIG (reference sequence). This CDR3 has 15 amino acids. The CDR3 DNA follows: TGTGCCTGGAATGCTGGGACTCAAAGCAATCAGCCCCAGCATTTT. Translated, it gives CAWNAGTQSNQPQHF.

The V and J genes are TRBV29-1 and TRBJ1-5, with D uncertain. CDR3 length: 12 amino acids. The V and J ends lost 4 bases and 3 bases respectively, with 7 bases between them. Germline loops: CDR1 SQVTM, CDR2 ANQGSEA. The CDR3 region is CSVGADNQPQHF. The CDR3 bases are TGCAGCGTTGGGGCCGACAATCAGCCCCAGCATTTT.

In this sample, this clone turned up a few times. The chain joins TRBV5-4 to TRBJ2-5, with a tentative D call TRBD1 (5 bases). This CDR3 has 14 amino acids. Germline V gene sequence: CDR1 SGHNT, CDR2 YYREEE (reference sequence). Trimming left V 1 base short and J 1 base short, with 8 bases between. CDR3 amino acids: CASSLSTGQETQYF. CDR3 DNA: TGTGCCAGCAGCTTGAGTACAGGCCAAGAGACCCAGTACTTC.

This clone was counted a single time. This rearrangement joins TRBV5-1 to TRBJ2-5, with 10 bases fitting TRBD2. Germline lookup yields CDR1 SGHRS and CDR2 YFSETQ. V lost 4 bases and J lost 3; bases outside the gene matches: 3. The CDR3 extends over 14 amino acids. DNA for the CDR3: TGCGCCAGCAGCCAAGGACTAGCGGAAGAGACCCAGTACTTC. Translation: CASSQGLAEETQYF.

The rearrangement joins TRBV27 to TRBJ2-2; tentatively, D is TRBD2 (6 bases). This CDR3 is built from 14 residues. Looked up from germline, CDR1 is MNHEY and CDR2 is SMNVEV (reference sequence). Trimming removed 3 bases at V and 4 bases at J, with 9 bases between. The CDR3 is CASSFGGATGELFF. DNA for the CDR3: TGTGCCAGCAGTTTTGGAGGGGCCACCGGGGAGCTGTTTTTT.

J is TRBJ2-1 and V is TRBV29-1; no clear D. Trimming stripped 1 base from V and 6 bases from J, with 4 bases between. This CDR3 contains 11 residues. Germline loops: CDR1 SQVTM, CDR2 ANQGSEA. CDR3 sequence: CSVEARNEQFF. For the CDR3, the DNA is TGCAGCGTTGAAGCTCGCAATGAGCAGTTCTTC.

The chain recombines TRBV2 with TRBJ1-2; tentative D call: TRBD1 (5 bases). This CDR3 has 13 amino acids. V gave up 7 bases and J gave up 1 base, with 10 bases separating them. Germline CDR1 reads SNHLY; CDR2 reads FYNNEI. The CDR3 reads CASIQGNNYGYTF. Here the CDR3 DNA reads TGTGCCAGCATCCAGGGAAATAACTATGGCTACACCTTC.

This sequence joins TRBV2 and TRBJ2-7; 7 bases map to TRBD2. Germline trimming cut 5 bases from V and 2 bases from J; bases unmatched to any gene: 9. Germline V CDR1 and CDR2: SNHLY, FYNNEI. The CDR3 runs to 15 residues. The DNA for the CDR3 is TGTGCCAGCAGTCCCGCTAGCGGACGAACCTACGAGCAGTACTTC. This encodes CASSPASGRTYEQYF. The full variable domain, completed using reference TRBV2 and TRBJ2-7, is EPEVTQTPSHQVTQMGQEVILRCVPISNHLYFYWYRQILGQKVEFLVSFYNNEISEKSEIFDDQFSVERPDGSNFTLKIRSTKLEDSAMYFCASSPASGRTYEQYFGPGTRLTVT.

The genes are TRBV5-1 and TRBJ2-1; 7 bases match TRBD2. V lost 4 bases, J lost 7 bases, and 11 bases stayed unmatched. CDR1 and CDR2 from the germline V gene are SGHRS and YFSETQ. The CDR3 spans 15 residues. CDR3 DNA: TGCGCCAGCAGCCCCCTCCCGGCGGGGGAGAATGAGCAGTTCTTC. Protein sequence: CASSPLPAGENEQFF. The variable domain in full, completed from reference TRBV5-1 and TRBJ2-1, reads KAGVTQTPRYLIKTRGQQVTLSCSPISGHRSVSWYQQTPGQGLQFLFEYFSETQRNKGNFPGRFSGRQFSNSRSEMNVSTLELGDSALYLCASSPLPAGENEQFFGPGTRLTVL.

V gene TRBV5-6 combines with J gene TRBJ2-3; D remains ambiguous. Germline CDR1 SGHDT, CDR2 YYEEEE. Trimming cost V 3 bases and J 5 bases, with 10 bases left between them. This CDR3 has 13 residues. The CDR3 spells CASSSLFVDTQYF. The CDR3 DNA reads as TGTGCCAGCAGCTCCCTGTTCGTAGATACGCAGTATTTT. Based on the CDR3 plus reference TRBV5-6 and TRBJ2-3, the full variable domain is DAGVTQSPTHLIKTRGQQVTLRCSPKSGHDTVSWYQQALGQGPQFIFQYYEEEERQRGNFPDRFSGHQFPNYSSELNVNALLLGDSALYLCASSSLFVDTQYFGPGTRLTVL.

The chain combines TRBV27 with TRBJ2-7, with 9 bases matching TRBD1. The J segment lost 4 bases and the V segment lost 4 bases, leaving 11 bases of the junction unmatched. Germline V CDR1 and CDR2: MNHEY, SMNVEV (reference sequence). The CDR3 length is 16 residues. The CDR3 DNA is TGTGCCAGCAGTTCCACGGCCCGGACAGGGGATTACGAGCAGTACTTC. It encodes CASSSTARTGDYEQYF.

V gene TRBV13 combines with J gene TRBJ2-5, with a tentative D call TRBD1 (5 bases). V shed 3 bases and J shed 4 bases, with 9 bases lying between them. This CDR3 has 13 residues. From germline, CDR1 is PRHDT and CDR2 FYEKMQ (reference sequence). CDR3 bases: TGTGCCAGCAGCTTGCCAGGGCTAGAGACCCAGTACTTC. It is translated as CASSLPGLETQYF.

This chain joins TRBV5-5 and TRBJ1-2; 7 bases are a match to TRBD1. This CDR3 contains 14 residues. CDR1 is SGHKS and CDR2 is YYEKEE in the germline V gene (reference sequence). V dropped 4 bases and J dropped 12; count of bases not matched to a gene: 15. CDR3 residues: CASSPGQAAFLNTF. As DNA, the CDR3 is TGTGCCAGCAGCCCTGGACAGGCCGCTTTTTTGAACACCTTC.

Notes on this clone: The junction differs from germline at one of its ends, possibly a read error. The V gene is TRBV7-9, the J gene TRBJ1-2; D is perhaps TRBD1 (6 bases). Germline-derived CDR1 and CDR2 are SEHNR and FQNEAQ (reference sequence). This CDR3 is built from 15 residues. This CDR3 reads CSSSLAQGRNYGYTF. Written as DNA, the CDR3 is TGTTCCAGCAGCTTAGCCCAGGGGCGGAACTATGGCTACACCTTC.